A selection of T cell receptor beta chains follows, all from one sample in a study of blood T cell repertoires in COVID-19. TCRdb's copy holds only in-frame clones and misses some; the assay was immunoSEQ multiplex PCR. The sample lists about 76,000 clones; about 85% were seen once. Sequenced input: peripheral blood. These receptors were collected from a man in his fifties or sixties with COVID-19, enrolled during active disease. Each CDR3 is given with its conserved first and last residue. Fields, in order: V gene, clone size, J gene, D gene, CDR3 DNA, CDR3 protein. D genes are given only for firm matches. Where a row states a size, it is once, few, many or the class of an expanded clone; other rows omit it.

>TRBV2|NA|TRBJ2-3|NA
TGTGCCAGCAAACTGGGGGCATACACAGATACGCAGTATTTT
CASKLGAYTDTQYF
>TRBV5-1|few|TRBJ2-1|NA
TGCGCCAGCAGCTTGGGAGGCAGGGTCGGGTACAATGAGCAGTTCTTC
CASSLGGRVGYNEQFF
>TRBV3-1/TRBV3-2|NA|TRBJ2-3|TRBD1
TGTGCCAGCAGCCAAGACCTAAGTGGGACAGGGATCACAGATACGCAGTATTTT
CASSQDLSGTGITDTQYF
>TRBV3-1/TRBV3-2|NA|TRBJ2-7|TRBD1
TGTGCCGGCAGCAACCGACAGGGTCAAGGGGAGCAGTACTTC
CAGSNRQGQGEQYF
>TRBV3-1/TRBV3-2|NA|TRBJ2-2|TRBD2
TGTGCCAGCAGAACCCCCCCGGGACTACGGGGGGCCGGGGAGCTGTTTTTT
CASRTPPGLRGAGELFF
>TRBV11-2|NA|TRBJ2-2|TRBD2
TGTGCCAGCAGCCTACCTCAGGGACTAGCGGGGACGAACACCGGGGAGCTGTTTTTT
CASSLPQGLAGTNTGELFF
>TRBV11-2|NA|TRBJ2-7|NA
TGTGCCAGCAGCTTCGGGGGGTGGGGGGCAACCTACGAGCAGTACTTC
CASSFGGWGATYEQYF
>TRBV28|NA|TRBJ1-3|NA
TGTGCCACCGCGACGGGGTCCTCTGGAAACACCATATATTTT
CATATGSSGNTIYF
>TRBV7-2|NA|TRBJ1-1|NA
TGTGCCAGCACCCAAACTCTGAACACTGAAGCTTTCTTT
CASTQTLNTEAFF
>TRBV5-1|NA|TRBJ1-1|TRBD1
TGCGCCAGCTACCGAGACAGGGGACTGAACACTGAAGCTTTCTTT
CASYRDRGLNTEAFF
>TRBV30|NA|TRBJ2-7|TRBD2
TGTGCCTGGAGGGGGACTAGCGGGGCCTACGAGCAGTACTTC
CAWRGTSGAYEQYF
>TRBV27|few|TRBJ1-6|NA
TGTGCCAGCGGGCAGGGTTATTCACCCCTCCACTTT
CASGQGYSPLHF
>TRBV6-5|once|TRBJ1-2|NA
TGTGCCAGCAGAACTACCGGACTCGCCTTTGGCTACACCTTC
CASRTTGLAFGYTF
>TRBV28|NA|TRBJ1-1|NA
TGTGCCAGCAGATACTATGATGTTTTTGAAGCTTTCTTT
CASRYYDVFEAFF
>TRBV5-4|few|TRBJ2-2|NA
TGTGCCAGCAGCTTAGCAGACGGGGGCACCGGGGAGCTGTTTTTT
CASSLADGGTGELFF
>TRBV11-1|NA|TRBJ2-1|TRBD2
TGTGCCAGCAGCTATGGGGGGGGCTCCTACAATGAGCAGTTCTTC
CASSYGGGSYNEQFF
>TRBV5-1|NA|TRBJ1-2|NA
TGCGCCAGCAGCTTGTTTCCCTCGGCCAGGGGCCAGCTGAGCTATGGCTACACCTTC
CASSLFPSARGQLSYGYTF
>TRBV24-1|NA|TRBJ2-7|TRBD1
TGTGCCACCAGTGATTCCCGGACAGGGGTCTCCTACGAGCAGTACTTC
CATSDSRTGVSYEQYF
>TRBV7-9|NA|TRBJ2-1|NA
TGTGCCAGCAGCTTAGTAGATCATGAGCAGTTCTTC
CASSLVDHEQFF
>TRBV6-5|NA|TRBJ2-7|NA
TGTGCCGGGCTCCAAGGGGTTACCTACGAGCAGTACTTC
CAGLQGVTYEQYF
>TRBV6-5|NA|TRBJ2-5|TRBD2
TGTGCCAGCAGTTACTTAGCGGGAGCAGAGACCCAGTACTTC
CASSYLAGAETQYF
>TRBV5-4|NA|TRBJ1-2|NA
TGTGCCAGCAGCGACCGGGAGTATGGCTACACCTTC
CASSDREYGYTF
>TRBV6-1|NA|TRBJ2-1|TRBD2
TGTGCCAGCAGTGACCTAGCGGGATACAATGAGCAGTTCTTC
CASSDLAGYNEQFF
>TRBV11-2|NA|TRBJ2-3|NA
TGTGCCAGCAGCTTATCTGTCTCAGATACGCAGTATTTT
CASSLSVSDTQYF
>TRBV7-3|NA|TRBJ2-1|TRBD2
TGTGCCAGCAGCTTAACCGGACTAGCGGGAAATGAGCAGTTCTTC
CASSLTGLAGNEQFF
>TRBV10-3|NA|TRBJ2-1|NA
TGTGCCATCAAAAAGGACAGGGAGGGTACATCCGATGAGCAGTTCTTC
CAIKKDREGTSDEQFF
>TRBV19|NA|TRBJ2-5|TRBD2
TGTGCCAGTAGTATACTAGCGGGGGGTTGGGAGACCCAGTACTTC
CASSILAGGWETQYF
>TRBV27|once|TRBJ1-4|NA
TGTGCCAGCAGTTTATCTAGGGGAAGTGAAAAACTGTTTTTT
CASSLSRGSEKLFF
>TRBV5-4|NA|TRBJ2-7|TRBD1
TGTGCCAGCAGCGGTGGCCCAGGGGGCCTCTACGAGCAGTACTTC
CASSGGPGGLYEQYF
>TRBV6-5|NA|TRBJ2-7|NA
TGTGCCAGCAGTTACTCCTCCCAGGGGTTCTACGAGCAGTACTTC
CASSYSSQGFYEQYF
>TRBV6-5|NA|TRBJ2-3|NA
TGTGCCAGCAGGAGACAGTCCACAGATACGCAGTATTTT
CASRRQSTDTQYF
>TRBV24-1|NA|TRBJ2-3|TRBD2
TGTGCCACCAGTGACTCCCTAGCGGGAGAATTAAATACGCAGTATTTT
CATSDSLAGELNTQYF